The clone carrying this T cell receptor beta chain was seen repeatedly, ten times or more. Its antigen is as yet unknown. The CDR3 spans 15 residues. V shed 2 bases, J shed 4 bases, and the junction held 3 bases outside the gene matches. Germline CDR1 MGHRA, CDR2 YSYEKL. 400 to 550 ng RNA was reverse transcribed with alpha and beta constant-region primers. Separate chain-specific third strand synthesis with multiplexing indices produced the alpha and beta libraries. MiXCR, run by TCRdb on the 5' RACE reads, gives a single entry per CDR3 protein. The top ten hold over 5% of the sample, which has about 18,000 distinct CDR3 sequences, approximately 10% seen once. The sample comes from a study of HIV-infected patients and healthy controls. The repertoire came from unfractionated whole blood and reflected all unsorted peripheral T cells. Peripheral blood, roughly 2.5 ml, was drawn for RNA extraction. Study results and limitations: Untreated HIV+ repertoires had roughly threefold fewer distinct CDR3s and lower Shannon diversity than healthy controls.

The chain carries TRBV4-1 and TRBJ1-5; 9 bases agree with TRBD1. The sequencing input was blood. The receptor was isolated from an adult in good health. In DNA, the CDR3 is TGCGCCAGCAGCCAACTCGGACAGGGGAATCAGCCCCAGCATTTT. Protein product: CASSQLGQGNQPQHF.